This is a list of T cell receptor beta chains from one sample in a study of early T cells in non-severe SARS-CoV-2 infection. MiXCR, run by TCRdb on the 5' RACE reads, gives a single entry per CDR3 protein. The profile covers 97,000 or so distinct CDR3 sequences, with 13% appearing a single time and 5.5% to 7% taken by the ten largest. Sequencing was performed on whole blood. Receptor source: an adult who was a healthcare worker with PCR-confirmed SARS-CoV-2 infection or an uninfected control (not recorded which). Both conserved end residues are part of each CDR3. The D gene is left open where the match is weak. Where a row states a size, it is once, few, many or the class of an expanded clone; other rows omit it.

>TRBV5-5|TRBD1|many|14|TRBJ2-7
TGTGCCAGCAGCTTGCGGGACAGTATCCACGAGCAGTACTTC
CASSLRDSIHEQYF
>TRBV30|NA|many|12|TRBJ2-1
TGTGCCTGGGCACCGGACTGGAATGAGCAGTTCTTC
CAWAPDWNEQFF
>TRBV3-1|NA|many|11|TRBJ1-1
TGTGCCAGCAGCCAATCCGCCGAAGCTTTCTTT
CASSQSAEAFF
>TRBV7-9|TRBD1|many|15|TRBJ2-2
TGTGCCAGCACCTTAAGCGGACAGGTCGGCGGGGAGCTGTTTTTT
CASTLSGQVGGELFF
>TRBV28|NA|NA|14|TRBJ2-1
TGTGCCAGCACCTCCGGGACCTCCTACAATGAGCAGTTCTTC
CASTSGTSYNEQFF
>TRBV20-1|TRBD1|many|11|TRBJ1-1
TGCAGTGCGGCGAGGGGGCGCAGAGCTTTCTTT
CSAARGRRAFF
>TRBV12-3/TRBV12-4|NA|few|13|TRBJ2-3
TGTGCCAGCAGTGCGCAGACCACAGATACGCAGTATTTT
CASSAQTTDTQYF
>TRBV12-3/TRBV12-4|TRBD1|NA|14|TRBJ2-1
TGTGCCAGCAGTTTTGGGGACAGAGACAATGAGCAGTTCTTC
CASSFGDRDNEQFF
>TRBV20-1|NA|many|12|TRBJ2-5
TGCAGTCCGGACACACTACAAGAGACCCAGTACTTC
CSPDTLQETQYF
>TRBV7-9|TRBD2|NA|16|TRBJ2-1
TGTGCCAGCAGCCCCCTGGGCGGGAGATTCGACAATGAGCAGTTCTTC
CASSPLGGRFDNEQFF
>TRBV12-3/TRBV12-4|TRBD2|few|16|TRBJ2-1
TGTGCCAGCAGTCGCTTCATGGGGGGGAGTTACAATGAGCAGTTCTTC
CASSRFMGGSYNEQFF
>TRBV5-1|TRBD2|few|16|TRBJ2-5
TGCGCCAGCAGCTTGGGACTAGCGGGAGGAAGGGAGACCCAGTACTTC
CASSLGLAGGRETQYF
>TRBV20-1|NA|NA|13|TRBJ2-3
TGCAGTGCTACACGTCATGGCACAGATACGCAGTATTTT
CSATRHGTDTQYF
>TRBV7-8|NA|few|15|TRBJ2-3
TGTGCCAGCAGCTCTACAGCGAGATCAACAGATACGCAGTATTTT
CASSSTARSTDTQYF
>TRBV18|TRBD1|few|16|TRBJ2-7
TGTGCCAGCTCACCTCGACAGGGTTGGGGAACCTACGAGCAGTACTTC
CASSPRQGWGTYEQYF
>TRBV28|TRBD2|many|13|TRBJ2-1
TGTGCCAGCAGTGCCGGACTAGCGGGAGGAAAATTCTTC
CASSAGLAGGKFF
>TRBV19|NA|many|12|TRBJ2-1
TGTGCCACCACCCTGGGTGGAAATGAGCAGTTCTTC
CATTLGGNEQFF
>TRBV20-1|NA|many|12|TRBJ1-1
TGCAGTGCTAAGACAGCTAACACTGAAGCTTTCTTT
CSAKTANTEAFF
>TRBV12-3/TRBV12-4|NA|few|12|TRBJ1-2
TGTGCCAGCACGCCCTGGAACTATGGCTACACCTTC
CASTPWNYGYTF
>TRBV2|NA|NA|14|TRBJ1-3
TGTGCCAGCAGAACAGGAAACTCTGGAAACACCATATATTTT
CASRTGNSGNTIYF
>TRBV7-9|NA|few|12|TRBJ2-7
TGTGCCAGCAGCTTGTCGACGGGGGAGCAGTACTTC
CASSLSTGEQYF
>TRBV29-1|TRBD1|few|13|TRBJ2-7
TGCAGCGTTGATTCGGACAGGGGCTACGAGCAGTACTTC
CSVDSDRGYEQYF
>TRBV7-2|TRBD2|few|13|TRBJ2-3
TGTGCCAGCAGCTTAGAGCGGGAAGATACGCAGTATTTT
CASSLEREDTQYF
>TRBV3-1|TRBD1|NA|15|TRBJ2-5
TGTGCCAGCAGCCAACGGACAGGGGAACAAGAGACCCAGTACTTC
CASSQRTGEQETQYF
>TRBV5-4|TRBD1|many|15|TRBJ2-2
TGTGCCAGCAGCGATGGACAGGGCCACACCGGGGAGCTGTTTTTT
CASSDGQGHTGELFF
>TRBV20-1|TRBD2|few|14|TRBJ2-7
TGCAGTGCTAGGGGGACTAGCGGGAGCTACGAGCAGTACTTC
CSARGTSGSYEQYF
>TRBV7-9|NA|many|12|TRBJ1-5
TGTGCCAGCAGCACCGGCAATCAGCCCCAGCATTTT
CASSTGNQPQHF
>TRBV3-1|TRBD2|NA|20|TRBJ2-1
TGTGCCAGCAGCCAAGCGTCGCGACTAGCGGGAGCGGTGAGATACAATGAGCAGTTCTTC
CASSQASRLAGAVRYNEQFF
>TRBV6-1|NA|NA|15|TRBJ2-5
TGTGCCAGCAGTCTTCTCAGGGGACCTCAAGAGACCCAGTACTTC
CASSLLRGPQETQYF